Listed here are 29 T cell receptor beta chains from one sample, sequenced in a study of identical twins. TCRdb itself ran the 5' RACE reads through MiXCR, one entry per CDR3 protein. Among approximately 220,000 distinct CDR3 sequences listed, approximately 8.3% were seen once. This sample was also put to use in a study of yellow fever vaccine responses in identical twins.

The sequenced sample consisted of memory (CD45RO+) T cells sorted from blood. Receptors originate from a woman aged 18-29 years in good health.

This clonotype was seen a few times. This chain joins TRBV7-8 and TRBJ1-6, with D maybe TRBD1 (5 bases). The CDR3 is made up of 15 amino acids. The V gene's germline CDR1 is SGHVS and CDR2 FQNEAQ. V dropped 7 bases and J dropped 7 bases, with 17 bases sitting between them. This CDR3 is CASTASSGGNSPLHF. The CDR3 DNA follows: TGTGCCAGCACCGCCTCGAGTGGGGGGAATTCACCCCTCCACTTT.

The chain has TRBV7-3 and TRBJ2-2; D gene unclear. This CDR3 region has 14 residues. The V and J ends lost 3 bases and 1 base respectively, with 6 bases between them. The germline V gene encodes CDR1 SGHTA and CDR2 FQGTGA. This CDR3 reads CASSFLVNTGELFF. The DNA for the CDR3 is TGTGCCAGCAGCTTCCTCGTGAACACCGGGGAGCTGTTTTTT. Supplemented by reference TRBV7-3 and TRBJ2-2, the full variable domain reads GAGVSQTPSNKVTEKGKYVELRCDPISGHTALYWYRQSLGQGPEFLIYFQGTGAADDSGLPNDRFFAVRPEGSVSTLKIQRTERGDSAVYLCASSFLVNTGELFFGEGSRLTVL.

This clonotype showed up many times. The gene calls are TRBV4-2 and TRBJ2-7; 10 nucleotides match TRBD2. CDR1 is LGHNA and CDR2 is YNFKEQ in the germline V gene. Germline trimming cut 1 base from V and 5 bases from J; bases unmatched to any gene: 14. The CDR3 consists of 18 residues. The CDR3 reads CASSQGGKEREGRNEQYF. CDR3 nucleotides: TGTGCCAGCAGCCAAGGAGGGAAAGAGCGGGAGGGCCGCAACGAGCAGTACTTC.

With respect to this clonotype: One end of the junction varies from germline; a read error may be responsible. The chain links TRBV4-1 to TRBJ2-7; weak D call: TRBD2 (6 bases). This CDR3 is 11 amino acids long. Per the germline V gene, CDR1 is MGHRA and CDR2 is YSYEKL. The CDR3 reads CVSALGGEQYF. The CDR3 DNA sequence: TGCGTCAGCGCCCTGGGGGGCGAGCAGTACTTC.

In this sample, this clonotype turned up a few times. The CDR3 sequence is CASSLSGTGAYEQFF. The CDR3 DNA sequence: TGTGCCAGCAGCTTATCCGGGACAGGGGCGTACGAGCAGTTCTTC. The chain employs TRBV5-6 and TRBJ2-1, with TRBD1 matching 10 bases. V shed 2 bases and J 10 bases; nucleotides not matched to a gene: 9. The CDR3 runs to 15 residues. Germline V CDR1 and CDR2: SGHDT, YYEEEE.

This clonotype turned up a few times. This chain's CDR3 is CSARPGSRSDSPLHF. The DNA for the CDR3 is TGCAGTGCTAGACCGGGGAGCAGGAGCGACTCACCCCTCCACTTT. The gene calls are TRBV20-1 and TRBJ1-6, with D hard to call. V lost 2 bases to trimming and J lost 10 bases, with 18 bases between them. There are 15 residues in the CDR3. The germline V gene encodes CDR1 DFQATT and CDR2 SNEGSKA (reference sequence).

This clonotype was observed a handful of times. This chain links TRBV9 with TRBJ2-2; D is perhaps TRBD1 or TRBD2 (5 bases each). This CDR3 region has 16 residues. Per germline, CDR1 SGDLS and CDR2 YYNGEE. V lost 4 bases, J lost 5 bases, and 18 bases lay in between. CDR3 loop: CASSPRPGTTTGELFF. In nucleotides, the CDR3 is TGTGCCAGCAGCCCCCGGCCCGGGACGACTACCGGGGAGCTGTTTTTT.

The table lists this clonotype with a few counts. The chain links TRBV7-2 to TRBJ1-3, with a weak D call TRBD1 (5 bases). Germline CDR1 is SGHTA and CDR2 is FQGNSA. The V end was cut by 6 bases, the J end by 2 bases, with 11 bases between. The CDR3 is made up of 14 amino acids. The CDR3 coding sequence is TGTGCCAGCAGTAAGGGGTTGGCTGGAAACACCATATATTTT. Protein sequence: CASSKGLAGNTIYF. The entire variable domain, with the rest obtained from reference TRBV7-2 and TRBJ1-3, is as follows: GAGVSQSPSNKVTEKGKDVELRCDPISGHTALYWYRQSLGQGLEFLIYFQGNSAPDKSGLPSDRFSAERTGGSVSTLTIQRTQQEDSAVYLCASSKGLAGNTIYFGEGSWLTVV.

There are many counts of this clonotype. CDR3 protein: CASSFGTTTLNEQFF. CDR3 nucleotides: TGTGCCAGCAGCTTCGGGACAACCACCCTCAATGAGCAGTTCTTC. The chain links TRBV7-2 to TRBJ2-1; D is possibly TRBD1 (6 bases). The CDR3 covers 15 residues. Germline lookup yields CDR1 SGHTA and CDR2 FQGNSA. V dropped 3 bases and J dropped 6 bases, with 15 bases sitting between them.

The chain recombines TRBV24-1 with TRBJ1-6; D is undetermined. V lost 0 bases and J 5 bases, leaving 16 bases between the germline ends. Germline CDR1 reads KGHDR; CDR2 reads SFDVKD. CDR3 length equals 18 residues. The CDR3 sequence: CATSDLRGGSGDNSPLHF. Here the CDR3 DNA reads TGTGCCACCAGTGATTTGCGAGGAGGGAGTGGGGATAATTCACCCCTCCACTTT.

The table lists this clonotype with a few counts. The chain has TRBV28 and TRBJ2-1, with 8 bases identical to TRBD2. CDR1 MDHEN and CDR2 SYDVKM come from the germline V gene. The CDR3 is made up of 16 amino acids. V shed 5 bases, J shed 0 bases, and the junction held 6 bases outside the gene matches. This chain's CDR3 is CASSTVAGSSYNEQFF. In DNA, the CDR3 is TGTGCCAGCAGTACCGTAGCGGGGAGCTCCTACAATGAGCAGTTCTTC.

This clonotype was detected a few times. This sequence joins TRBV6-6 and TRBJ2-7, with 9 bases matching TRBD2. Looked up from germline, CDR1 is MNHNY and CDR2 is SVGAGI (reference sequence). J lost 5 bases, V lost 4 bases, and 3 bases had no gene match. The CDR3 covers 13 residues. The CDR3 nucleotides read TGTGCCAGCAGTTGGCGGGGGGGCGACGAGCAGTACTTC. It encodes CASSWRGGDEQYF.

With respect to this clonotype: A read error may be the cause here, since a much bigger clone is one base away. This chain links TRBV6-4 with TRBJ2-1; 12 bases agree with TRBD2. This CDR3 contains 17 residues. Germline values: CDR1 MRHNA, CDR2 SNTAGT. DNA of the CDR3: TGTGCCAGCAGCGACTCCGCTAGCGGGGGGGGGTACATTGAGCAGTTCTTC. Its translation is CASSDSASGGGYIEQFF.

The chain links TRBV3-1 to TRBJ2-1, with TRBD2 matching over 8 bases. The CDR3 is made up of 16 amino acids. J lost 5 bases, V lost 2 bases, and 8 bases had no gene match. Germline V CDR1 and CDR2: LGHDT, YNNKEL (reference sequence). The CDR3 region is CASSQSLSGSHNEQFF. The CDR3 DNA reads as TGTGCCAGCAGCCAATCCCTCAGCGGGAGCCACAATGAGCAGTTCTTC.

CDR3 DNA: TGTGCCAGCAGCGCTCGACTAGCGGGAGGGCAAAGGGAGCAGTACTTC. Translated: CASSARLAGGQREQYF. The chain combines TRBV11-2 with TRBJ2-7; 14 bases align to TRBD2. The CDR3 sequence is 16 residues long. V lost 5 bases and J lost 7; bases outside the gene matches: 10. CDR1 is SGHAT, CDR2 FQNNGV, per germline.

This clonotype was seen a few times. V usage is TRBV20-1 and J usage is TRBJ2-1; D is possibly TRBD2 (6 bases). Trimming took off 4 bases at V and 5 bases at J, with 15 bases between the two ends. The CDR3 runs to 14 residues. Germline V gene data show CDR1 as DFQATT and CDR2 as SNEGSKA (reference sequence). DNA for the CDR3: TGCAGTGCTAATCAAAACTGGGGGGACAATGAGCAGTTCTTC. Its translation is CSANQNWGDNEQFF.

V gene TRBV7-8 combines with J gene TRBJ2-1; TRBD2 aligns across 11 bases. This CDR3 spans 18 amino acids. Germline CDR1 SGHVS, CDR2 FQNEAQ. The J segment lost 3 bases and the V segment lost 11 bases, leaving 18 bases of the junction unmatched. The CDR3 DNA is TGTGCCCTATACGAGGTAGCGGGAGGGCCTGGGCACTACAATGAGCAGTTCTTC. Its protein product is CALYEVAGGPGHYNEQFF. The variable domain in full, with the rest retrieved from reference TRBV7-8 and TRBJ2-1, is GAGVSQSPRYKVAKRGQDVALRCDPISGHVSLFWYQQALGQGPEFLTYFQNEAQLDKSGLPSDRFFAERPEGSVSTLKIQRTQQEDSAVYLCALYEVAGGPGHYNEQFFGPGTRLTVL.

This clonotype has only a few counts. The V call is TRBV29-1, the J call TRBJ2-1; 9 nucleotides match TRBD1. The V gene's germline CDR1 is SQVTM and CDR2 ANQGSEA. The CDR3 runs 13 residues. The V segment lost 7 bases and the J segment 4 bases; nucleotides outside the gene matches: 5. The chain's CDR3 is CSDSGTGYNEQFF. The DNA for the CDR3 is TGCAGCGATTCCGGGACAGGGTACAATGAGCAGTTCTTC.

This clonotype was found many times. The CDR3 reads CSVEDSTSRAYEQYF. CDR3 coding DNA: TGCAGCGTTGAAGACTCAACCTCGAGGGCCTACGAGCAGTACTTC. The J gene is TRBJ2-7, the V gene TRBV29-1; tentatively, D is TRBD2 (5 bases). V dropped 0 bases and J dropped 2 bases, with 14 bases sitting between them. This CDR3 contains 15 residues. Germline V gives CDR1 SQVTM, CDR2 ANQGSEA.

This clonotype came up a few times. This chain connects TRBV11-1 to TRBJ2-7, with D unresolved. Between the trimmed V and J ends, which lost 5 bases and 6 bases, there was a span of 20 bases. This CDR3 contains 15 residues. CDR1 is SGHAT and CDR2 is FQDESV in the germline V gene (reference sequence). The CDR3 sequence: CASSGGRNSLSEQYF. Written as DNA, the CDR3 is TGTGCCAGCAGCGGTGGACGAAATAGCCTCTCCGAGCAGTACTTC.

This clonotype was observed a few times. This chain uses TRBV7-8 with TRBJ2-5; D call uncertain. The CDR3 contains 12 residues. From germline, CDR1 is SGHVS and CDR2 FQNEAQ. Trimming left V 1 base short and J 5 bases short, with 5 bases between. Here the CDR3 reads CASSLGSETQYF. The DNA of the CDR3 is TGTGCCAGCAGCTTAGGGTCGGAGACCCAGTACTTC.

This clonotype showed up just a few times. The chain employs TRBV7-6 and TRBJ2-2; D is tentatively TRBD1 or TRBD2 (5 bases each). CDR1 and CDR2 (germline): SGHVS, FNYEAQ. V was cut by 5 bases and J by 6 bases, with 13 bases left in between. This CDR3 is built from 14 residues. CDR3 loop: CASSPGLGAGELFF. CDR3 bases: TGTGCCAGCAGCCCCGGCTTGGGGGCCGGGGAGCTGTTTTTT. The full variable domain, in which reference TRBV7-6 and TRBJ2-2 provide the parts outside the CDR3, is GAGVSQSPRYKVTKRGQDVALRCDPISGHVSLYWYRQALGQGPEFLTYFNYEAQQDKSGLPNDRFSAERPEGSISTLTIQRTEQRDSAMYRCASSPGLGAGELFFGEGSRLTVL.

Many counts were recorded for this clonotype. The chain recombines TRBV10-3 with TRBJ1-2; 9 bases are a match to TRBD1. Germline CDR1 and CDR2: ENHRY and SYGVKD. CDR3 length: 14 residues. V lost 5 bases, J lost 7 bases, and 8 bases stayed unmatched. Here the CDR3 reads CAISPGQGRSGYTF. CDR3 in DNA: TGTGCCATCAGTCCAGGACAGGGGCGAAGTGGCTACACCTTC.

This clonotype was seen a few times. The chain uses TRBV27 and TRBJ1-1; TRBD1 is a possible D gene (6 bases). Between the trimmed V and J ends, which lost 0 bases and 5 bases, there was a span of 13 bases. Germline CDR1 and CDR2: MNHEY and SMNVEV (reference sequence). This CDR3 comprises 15 residues. As DNA, the CDR3 is TGTGCCAGCAGTTTATCGGCAGGGGTCGGGACTGAAGCTTTCTTT. Its translation: CASSLSAGVGTEAFF.

The CDR3 nucleotides are TGTGCCACCAGCGATATGTTGCGGGGGTCATACGAGCAGTACTTC. The encoded protein is CATSDMLRGSYEQYF. The chain recombines TRBV15 with TRBJ2-7; 7 nucleotides agree with TRBD2. Trimming cost V 5 bases and J 4 bases; bases outside gene matches: 11. The CDR3 totals 15 residues. Germline CDR1 is LNHNV and CDR2 is YYDKDF (reference sequence).

J is TRBJ2-3 and V is TRBV3-1, with TRBD1 identical over 8 bases. With V trimmed by 2 bases and J by 4 bases, 5 bases remained unmatched. The CDR3 has 15 amino acids. Germline CDR1 reads LGHDT; CDR2 reads YNNKEL (reference sequence). Written as DNA, the CDR3 is TGTGCCAGCAGCCAACGGGACAGGTTATCAGATACGCAGTATTTT. Amino acid sequence: CASSQRDRLSDTQYF.

The chain has TRBV3-1 and TRBJ2-3; no definite D call. CDR1 and CDR2 from the germline V gene are LGHDT and YNNKEL (reference sequence). This CDR3 has 14 amino acids. The V gene lost 1 base and the J gene lost 4 bases, with 9 bases spanning the gap. This CDR3 reads CASSQVQTSDTQYF. CDR3 coding DNA: TGTGCCAGCAGCCAAGTTCAGACTTCAGATACGCAGTATTTT.

The rearrangement links TRBV5-1 to TRBJ2-1; D uncertain. Per germline, CDR1 SGHRS and CDR2 YFSETQ. V was pared by 0 bases and J by 6 bases, with 10 bases between. The CDR3 consists of 14 residues. The CDR3 region has the DNA TGCGCCAGCAGCTTGGGGTGGAGTTCCAATGAGCAGTTCTTC. Translating gives CASSLGWSSNEQFF.

Ten or more counts support this clonotype. V and J are TRBV12-3 or TRBV12-4 and TRBJ2-2, with D perhaps matching TRBD2 (5 bases). The CDR3 runs 13 residues. This CDR3 is CATRTENTGELFF. CDR3 bases: TGTGCTACCCGGACTGAAAACACCGGGGAGCTGTTTTTT.